The T cell receptor (beta chain) described here comes from a study of regulatory T cells in long-lasting Graves disease. The authors built TCR beta libraries using iRepertoire HTBI primers and Arm-PCR of CDR3 regions. Each CDR3 protein gets one entry after TCRdb re-called the multiplex PCR reads with MiXCR. The sample consists of about 610,000 distinct CDR3 sequences, about 16% of them appearing once. CDR1 is SGHTA and CDR2 is FQGTGA in the germline V gene. The length of the CDR3 is 13 residues. Trimming took off 0 bases at V and 12 bases at J, with 12 bases between the two ends. Time point reported: newly diagnosed GD, antithyroid drugs for less than 3 months. The TCR library was made from RNA that had been extracted from PBMCs in TRIzol. These data were also reused for a study on T cells in Graves' hyperthyroidism and ophthalmopathy.

The receptor's source is a man between 18 and 29 years old with Graves disease. The sample consisted of peripheral blood mononuclear cells (PBMCs), taken at new diagnosis, from a patient treated with antithyroid drugs. The chain recombines TRBV7-3 with TRBJ2-1; D call uncertain. CDR3 in amino acids: CASSLTPAAGQFF. CDR3 nucleotide sequence: TGTGCCAGCAGCTTAACCCCCGCAGCTGGGCAGTTCTTC.